Listed here are 31 T cell receptor beta chains from one sample, sequenced in a study of CD8+ T cells in alopecia areata. Extracted RNA was reverse transcribed into cDNA, the sequencing template. Using immunoSEQ multiplex PCR, the repertoire was profiled, and TCRdb retains in-frame clones only, with some absent. The sample holds around 100,000 clones, less than 70% seen once. The specimen sequenced was CD4+ T cells sorted from blood. The origin of the receptors is a human donor in good health.

This clone was seen repeatedly, ten times or more. The V call is TRBV5-1, the J call TRBJ2-1; TRBD2 agrees at 12 bases. The ends lost 4 bases at V and 8 bases at J; junction bases unmatched: 7. The V gene's germline CDR1 is SGHRS and CDR2 YFSETQ. The CDR3 runs 15 residues. DNA for the CDR3: TGCGCCAGCAGCGCCGGGACTAGCGGGCCCTATGAGCAGTTCTTC. The encoded protein is CASSAGTSGPYEQFF.

The gene calls are TRBV5-4 and TRBJ2-2; the D call may be TRBD1 or TRBD2 (6 bases each). Germline CDR1 SGHNT, CDR2 YYREEE (reference sequence). V gave up 5 bases and J gave up 0 bases, with 17 bases separating them. This CDR3 has 17 residues. The CDR3 region is CASSTGGGAANTGELFF. As DNA, the CDR3 is TGTGCCAGCAGTACCGGGGGCGGGGCAGCGAACACCGGGGAGCTGTTTTTT. Full variable domain (remainder filled in from reference TRBV5-4 and TRBJ2-2): ETGVTQSPTHLIKTRGQQVTLRCSSQSGHNTVSWYQQALGQGPQFIFQYYREEENGRGNFPPRFSGLQFPNYSSELNVNALELDDSALYLCASSTGGGAANTGELFFGEGSRLTVL.

In its sample, this clone was seen a few times. The genes are TRBV29-1 and TRBJ1-6; D gene uncertain. Trimming shortened V by 4 bases and J by 10 bases, and 17 bases separated the two germline ends. Germline CDR1 reads SQVTM; CDR2 reads ANQGSEA. The CDR3 is made up of 14 amino acids. The CDR3 nucleotides are TGCAGCGTTGCCGAAGGGAGCCCCAACTCACCCCTCCACTTT. Its protein is CSVAEGSPNSPLHF.

The rearrangement joins TRBV9 to TRBJ2-2, with 8 bases that match TRBD2. Trimming cost V 4 bases and J 7 bases; bases outside gene matches: 12. The CDR3 runs 16 residues. Germline assignment: CDR1 SGDLS and CDR2 YYNGEE. The DNA of the CDR3 is TGTGCCAGCAGCTCCCGGTCGGGGGGGGCTAGCGGGGAGCTGTTTTTT. It yields the protein CASSSRSGGASGELFF.

The table lists this clone with a few counts. CDR3 DNA sequence: TGTGCCAGCTCACCACGGGAGAAGCATGAGCAGTTCTTC. Protein product: CASSPREKHEQFF. V is TRBV18 and J is TRBJ2-1; possible D gene TRBD2, 5 bases. Germline V gives CDR1 KGHSH, CDR2 LQKENI. V was shortened by 1 base and J by 8 bases, with 9 bases between the two germline ends. The CDR3 has 13 amino acids.

CDR3 sequence reads: CASSPTGTRGSTEAFF. The DNA for the CDR3 is TGCGCCAGCAGCCCCACAGGGACTCGGGGGAGCACTGAAGCTTTCTTT. The chain joins TRBV4-1 to TRBJ1-1; TRBD1 is a possible D gene (6 bases). Trimming removed 4 bases at V and 4 bases at J, with 19 bases between. CDR3 length: 16 residues. Per germline, CDR1 MGHRA and CDR2 YSYEKL.

The CDR3 DNA follows: TGTGCCAGCGGCGAACCGAGCTCCTATAATTCACCCCTCCACTTT. It is translated as CASGEPSSYNSPLHF. The chain is built from TRBV2 and TRBJ1-6; D gene uncertain. CDR3 size: 15 residues. Germline lookup yields CDR1 SNHLY and CDR2 FYNNEI. The germline V and J ends were trimmed by 8 bases and 0 bases, with 11 bases remaining between them.

The CDR3 DNA reads as TGTGCCAGCAAGGGGGCGAGTTCCACTGAAGCTTTCTTT. Protein: CASKGASSTEAFF. The V and J genes are TRBV2 and TRBJ1-1; TRBD1 matches 7 bases. Unmatched junction bases numbered 6, after V lost 7 bases and J lost 4 bases. CDR1 is SNHLY and CDR2 is FYNNEI in the germline V gene. This CDR3 spans 13 amino acids.

The chain carries TRBV5-6 and TRBJ1-1; 11 nucleotides line up with TRBD1. Looked up from germline, CDR1 is SGHDT and CDR2 is YYEEEE. The CDR3 is 16 residues long. Losses at the gene ends were 3 bases for V and 4 bases for J; bases not matched to a gene: 8. The CDR3 DNA sequence: TGTGCCAGCAGCTGGGGACAGGGGGAGGGTAGCACTGAAGCTTTCTTT. This translates into CASSWGQGEGSTEAFF. The full variable domain, in which reference TRBV5-6 and TRBJ1-1 provide the parts outside the CDR3, is DAGVTQSPTHLIKTRGQQVTLRCSPKSGHDTVSWYQQALGQGPQFIFQYYEEEERQRGNFPDRFSGHQFPNYSSELNVNALLLGDSALYLCASSWGQGEGSTEAFFGQGTRLTVV.

The chain joins TRBV29-1 to TRBJ2-1; D gene unclear. V shed 1 base and J shed 6 bases, with 13 bases lying between them. CDR3 length equals 14 residues. Germline CDR1 reads SQVTM; CDR2 reads ANQGSEA. CDR3 sequence reads: CSVEGTLAFNEQFF. In DNA form, the CDR3 reads TGCAGCGTTGAAGGTACGCTGGCCTTCAATGAGCAGTTCTTC.

This clone was recorded a few times. The chain recombines TRBV6-5 with TRBJ1-3; D uncertain. The ends were cut back, 4 bases at V and 0 bases at J, with 7 bases in the middle. The germline V gene encodes CDR1 MNHEY and CDR2 SVGAGI. The CDR3 is 14 amino acids. This CDR3 is CASSSPRSGNTIYF. In nucleotides, the CDR3 is TGTGCCAGCAGTTCGCCACGCTCTGGAAACACCATATATTTT.

This clone was seen only a few times. J is TRBJ1-1 and V is TRBV5-1; the match to TRBD1 covers 7 bases. The trim removed 3 bases at V and 7 bases at J, leaving 6 bases unmatched. The CDR3 extends over 13 amino acids. Germline V gene data show CDR1 as SGHRS and CDR2 as YFSETQ. The CDR3 nucleotides are TGCGCCAGCAGCTCGGACAGGAGTCTTGAAGCTTTCTTT. Protein sequence: CASSSDRSLEAFF.

The V call is TRBV29-1, the J call TRBJ2-3; 8 nucleotides line up with TRBD1. Trimming at V came to 0 bases and at J to 0 bases, leaving 2 bases not matched to a gene. The germline V gene encodes CDR1 SQVTM and CDR2 ANQGSEA. The CDR3 loop spans 15 amino acids. CDR3 in DNA: TGCAGCGTTGAAGATAGGGACAGGAGCACAGATACGCAGTATTTT. Amino acid sequence: CSVEDRDRSTDTQYF.

This clone has only a few counts. J is TRBJ2-5 and V is TRBV29-1; tentative D call: TRBD2 (6 bases). The CDR3 is made up of 12 amino acids. Trimming pared 4 bases from V and 4 bases from J, leaving 10 bases between. The germline V gene has CDR1 SQVTM and CDR2 ANQGSEA. The CDR3 bases are TGCAGCGTTGGGCAGGGAGGAGAGACCCAGTACTTC. Amino acids: CSVGQGGETQYF.

The V gene is TRBV20-1, the J gene TRBJ2-5; D call uncertain. The CDR3 contains 11 residues. Germline values: CDR1 DFQATT, CDR2 SNEGSKA (reference sequence). V was clipped by 2 bases and J by 9 bases, with 10 bases between them. The CDR3 nucleotides read TGCAGTGCTAGATCTCGGAACGCCCAGTACTTC. Its translation is CSARSRNAQYF.

This clone showed up just once. The rearrangement uses TRBV29-1 and TRBJ2-6, with 7 bases aligning to TRBD1. The V segment lost 4 bases and the J segment 2 bases; nucleotides outside the gene matches: 2. Germline V lookup: CDR1 SQVTM, CDR2 ANQGSEA. The length of the CDR3 is 14 residues. The CDR3 region is CSVGQGAGANVLTF. The DNA of the CDR3 is TGCAGCGTTGGGCAGGGGGCTGGGGCCAACGTCCTGACTTTC. Combining the CDR3 with reference TRBV29-1 and TRBJ2-6 gives the whole variable domain SAVISQKPSRDICQRGTSLTIQCQVDSQVTMMFWYRQQPGQSLTLIATANQGSEATYESGFVIDKFPISRPNLTFSTLTVSNMSPEDSSIYLCSVGQGAGANVLTFGAGSRLTVL.

The J gene is TRBJ2-3, the V gene TRBV7-3; D tentatively reads TRBD1 or TRBD2 (5 bases each). V was trimmed by 3 bases and J by 6 bases, leaving 16 bases between them. This CDR3 is built from 15 residues. The germline gives CDR1 SGHTA, CDR2 FQGTGA. For the CDR3, the DNA is TGTGCCAGCAGCTTCGGGACCCACCCGGGTGATACGCAGTATTTT. Protein: CASSFGTHPGDTQYF.

This clone came up many times. The rearrangement joins TRBV11-3 to TRBJ2-2; 15 nucleotides line up with TRBD2. V shed 5 bases and J 4 bases; nucleotides not matched to a gene: 8. Germline V lookup: CDR1 SGHNT, CDR2 YENEEA. The CDR3 runs to 18 residues. The CDR3 here is CASSPGLAGGPGTGELFF. CDR3 sequence (DNA): TGTGCCAGCAGCCCCGGACTAGCGGGGGGGCCGGGCACCGGGGAGCTGTTTTTT.

The chain recombines TRBV6-5 with TRBJ2-3; TRBD2 might be the D (5 bases). CDR3 length: 15 residues. V lost 7 bases to trimming and J lost 1 base, with 15 bases between them. Germline values: CDR1 MNHEY, CDR2 SVGAGI. As DNA, the CDR3 is TGTGCCAGCAAGCGGAAGAACAGCCGCACAGATACGCAGTATTTT. Protein: CASKRKNSRTDTQYF.

The chain combines TRBV4-2 with TRBJ2-7, with D unresolved. V was pared by 0 bases and J by 3 bases, with 12 bases between. The CDR3 sequence is 15 residues long. Germline values: CDR1 LGHNA, CDR2 YNFKEQ. The CDR3 DNA sequence: TGTGCCAGCAGCCAAGACGCTGCCGGCAACTACGAGCAGTACTTC. Protein sequence: CASSQDAAGNYEQYF.

The table lists this clone with a few counts. The chain couples TRBV11-2 to TRBJ2-5, with 8 bases that match TRBD2. Germline V gene data show CDR1 as SGHAT and CDR2 as FQNNGV. This CDR3 comprises 14 residues. Trimming removed 6 bases from V and 2 bases from J; junction bases left unmatched: 5. The CDR3 nucleotides read TGTGCCAGCAGTCAAAGCGGGGGTCAAGAGACCCAGTACTTC. Translation gives CASSQSGGQETQYF.

V usage is TRBV18 and J usage is TRBJ2-5; D is possibly TRBD1 or TRBD2 (5 bases each). Trimming shortened V by 3 bases and J by 2 bases, and 7 bases separated the two germline ends. The CDR3 extends over 13 amino acids. Germline assignment: CDR1 KGHSH and CDR2 LQKENI. The CDR3 is CASSPGEQETQYF. The CDR3 coding sequence is TGTGCCAGCTCACCGGGGGAACAAGAGACCCAGTACTTC.

The rearrangement uses TRBV5-1 and TRBJ2-7; TRBD1 matches 12 bases. The CDR3 contains 15 residues. CDR1 and CDR2 (germline): SGHRS, YFSETQ. The trim removed 0 bases at V and 5 bases at J, leaving 3 bases unmatched. The CDR3 is CASSLEGTGGDEQYF. DNA of the CDR3: TGCGCCAGCAGCTTGGAAGGGACAGGGGGCGACGAGCAGTACTTC.

The chain employs TRBV2 and TRBJ1-5; 9 nucleotides align to TRBD1. The germline gives CDR1 SNHLY, CDR2 FYNNEI. V was pared by 6 bases and J by 8 bases, with 5 bases of the junction left unmatched. The CDR3 has 13 residues. The CDR3 region is CASSGTGPKPQHF. DNA for the CDR3: TGTGCCAGCAGCGGGACAGGGCCTAAGCCCCAGCATTTT.

This clone was observed a single time. The chain carries TRBV30 and TRBJ2-3; TRBD1 aligns across 7 bases. The ends lost 7 bases at V and 3 bases at J; junction bases unmatched: 13. The CDR3 is made up of 15 amino acids. CDR1 is GTSNPN and CDR2 is SVGIG in the germline V gene (reference sequence). DNA for the CDR3: TGTGCCTCCAGGGGGAAGGGGGTACGTACAGATACGCAGTATTTT. Translated: CASRGKGVRTDTQYF.

This clone was seen a handful of times. The V gene is TRBV6-5, the J gene TRBJ1-5, with D tentatively TRBD1 (6 bases). This CDR3 has 15 residues. Trimming took 2 bases from V and 4 from J, leaving 12 bases between them. The V gene's germline CDR1 is MNHEY and CDR2 SVGAGI. This chain's CDR3 is CASSYAQGPNQPQHF. CDR3 bases: TGTGCCAGCAGTTACGCGCAGGGGCCGAATCAGCCCCAGCATTTT.

As concerns this clone: This CDR3 is also generated by other DNA sequences in the sample. V and J are TRBV29-1 and TRBJ1-1, with 8 nucleotides matching TRBD1. The germline V gene has CDR1 SQVTM and CDR2 ANQGSEA. This CDR3 is built from 13 residues. The J segment lost 1 base and the V segment lost 6 bases, leaving 4 bases of the junction unmatched. CDR3 protein: CSVRGQANTEAFF. The CDR3 DNA is TGCAGCGTGAGGGGACAGGCGAACACTGAAGCTTTCTTT.

The DNA of the CDR3 is TGTGCCAGCAGTCAAAAGCCAGATACGCAGTATTTT. This sequence encodes CASSQKPDTQYF. This rearrangement joins TRBV2 to TRBJ2-3, with D uncertain. CDR1 and CDR2 from the germline V gene are SNHLY and FYNNEI. The V end was cut by 5 bases, the J end by 4 bases, with 7 bases between. This CDR3 has 12 amino acids.

The genes are TRBV28 and TRBJ2-7; D could derive from TRBD1 or TRBD2 (5 bases each). The germline gives CDR1 MDHEN, CDR2 SYDVKM. Trimming stripped 4 bases from V and 2 bases from J, with 15 bases between. This CDR3 has 15 amino acids. The CDR3 region has the DNA TGTGCCAGCAGTTACCCGGGACGGCTGGCCTACGAGCAGTACTTC. Protein: CASSYPGRLAYEQYF.

The rearrangement links TRBV7-9 to TRBJ2-6; D perhaps matches TRBD2 (5 bases). V lost 5 bases and J 0 bases, leaving 11 bases between the germline ends. In germline, CDR1 is SEHNR, CDR2 FQNEAQ (reference sequence). This CDR3 has 16 amino acids. Here the CDR3 DNA reads TGTGCCAGCAGCGAACGAGGGTTCTCTGGGGCCAACGTCCTGACTTTC. Translated, it gives CASSERGFSGANVLTF.

The DNA for the CDR3 is TGTGCCAGCAGTTCGGCTATGAACACTGAAGCTTTCTTT. It encodes CASSSAMNTEAFF. This sequence joins TRBV6-5 and TRBJ1-1; D call uncertain. The germline gives CDR1 MNHEY, CDR2 SVGAGI. This CDR3 region has 13 residues. The germline V and J ends were trimmed by 4 bases and 0 bases, with 6 bases remaining between them.